This TCR beta chain is drawn from a study of CD8+ T cells in alopecia areata. Concerning this clone: What it binds is not known.

V lost 7 bases and J 0 bases, leaving 9 bases between the germline ends. From germline, CDR1 is GTSNPN and CDR2 SVGIG (reference sequence). The CDR3 runs to 12 residues. Study-level findings and limits: Affected scalp, especially in alopecia totalis/universalis, had a higher clonality than normal scalp did.

RNA, once extracted, was reverse transcribed into cDNA for use as the sequencing template. Profiled with immunoSEQ multiplex PCR; TCRdb holds only in-frame clones, not every one. The table records 170,000 or so clones, more than 60% of them present only once. The TCR originated in a human donor with alopecia areata. This chain uses TRBV30 with TRBJ1-1, with D possibly TRBD1 on 6 matching bases. The specimen comprised CD4+ T cells sorted from blood, sampled at week 0. CDR3 in amino acids: CAYRDMNTEAFF. CDR3 DNA: TGTGCCTACAGGGACATGAACACTGAAGCTTTCTTT.